Presented here are 15 T cell receptor beta chains from one specimen sequenced in a study of T cell changes during pregnancy in multiple sclerosis. The assay was immunoSEQ multiplex PCR, and TCRdb's table has in-frame clones only and misses some. The table has approximately 90,000 clones, roughly 92% seen once; the top ten hold more than 2%. Sequences were derived from peripheral blood, sampled after pregnancy. These TCRs come from a female donor with multiple sclerosis, enrolled in a pregnancy study.

The chain couples TRBV2 to TRBJ2-3; 9 bases align to TRBD2. Germline V lookup: CDR1 SNHLY, CDR2 FYNNEI. Trimming cost V 8 bases and J 1 base; bases outside gene matches: 4. The CDR3 totals 14 residues. Here the CDR3 reads CASLVAGGTDTQYF. CDR3 in DNA: TGTGCCAGCTTGGTAGCGGGGGGCACAGATACGCAGTATTTT.

V gene TRBV14 combines with J gene TRBJ1-2; no definite D call. Trimming pared 1 base from V and 8 bases from J, leaving 8 bases between. Germline CDR1 is SGHDN and CDR2 is FVKESK. CDR3 length: 12 amino acids. CDR3 residues: CASSQGSRGYTF. The CDR3 DNA sequence: TGTGCCAGCAGCCAAGGAAGCAGGGGCTACACCTTC.

The V call is TRBV6-6, the J call TRBJ2-3; no clear D gene. The CDR3 loop spans 13 amino acids. V shed 5 bases and J shed 2 bases, with 8 bases lying between them. Germline-derived CDR1 and CDR2 are MNHNY and SVGAGI (reference sequence). CDR3: CASSPHPTDTQYF. CDR3 sequence (DNA): TGTGCCAGCAGTCCCCATCCCACAGATACGCAGTATTTT.

The genes are TRBV6-5 and TRBJ2-7; perhaps TRBD2 as D (6 bases). The V end was cut by 4 bases, the J end by 5 bases, with 15 bases between. Germline V gene sequence: CDR1 MNHEY, CDR2 SVGAGI. This CDR3 region has 14 residues. The CDR3 here is CASSLTSPLDEQYF. As DNA, the CDR3 is TGTGCCAGCAGTTTAACTAGCCCTCTCGACGAGCAGTACTTC.

CDR3 residues: CASSDPDRVGDTQYF. In nucleotides, the CDR3 is TGTGCCAGCAGTGACCCGGACAGGGTTGGAGATACGCAGTATTTT. V usage is TRBV25-1 and J usage is TRBJ2-3, with 8 bases aligning to TRBD1. Trimming cost V 3 bases and J 5 bases; bases outside gene matches: 7. Per germline, CDR1 MGHDK and CDR2 SYGVNS. The CDR3 contains 15 residues.

Worth noting for this clone: Other DNA sequences in the same sample also yield this CDR3. The V gene is TRBV2, the J gene TRBJ1-1; TRBD1 matches 8 bases. Germline-derived CDR1 and CDR2 are SNHLY and FYNNEI. The trim removed 6 bases at V and 1 base at J, leaving 1 base unmatched. CDR3 length: 13 residues. The CDR3: CASSGQGNTEAFF. The CDR3 DNA follows: TGTGCCAGCAGCGGACAGGGGAACACTGAAGCTTTCTTT. Supplemented by reference TRBV2 and TRBJ1-1, the full variable domain reads EPEVTQTPSHQVTQMGQEVILRCVPISNHLYFYWYRQILGQKVEFLVSFYNNEISEKSEIFDDQFSVERPDGSNFTLKIRSTKLEDSAMYFCASSGQGNTEAFFGQGTRLTVV.

The chain recombines TRBV7-8 with TRBJ1-6; 7 nucleotides agree with TRBD1. There are 15 residues in the CDR3. V dropped 1 base and J dropped 6; count of bases not matched to a gene: 3. Germline CDR1 SGHVS, CDR2 FQNEAQ. In nucleotides, the CDR3 is TGTGCCAGCAGCTTAGGCGCAGGGGGTAATTCACCCCTCCACTTT. Its translation: CASSLGAGGNSPLHF.

The chain uses TRBV6-6 and TRBJ1-1; D may be TRBD1 (5 bases). This CDR3 is 16 amino acids long. Germline values: CDR1 MNHNY, CDR2 SVGAGI (reference sequence). Trimming removed 6 bases at V and 3 bases at J, with 20 bases between. CDR3 nucleotides: TGTGCCAGCAGCCCTCCCCCGGGACGGGGGGACACTGAAGCTTTCTTT. It is translated as CASSPPPGRGDTEAFF.

The rearrangement links TRBV6-1 to TRBJ1-4; the D is unclear. Trimming left V 6 bases short and J 2 bases short, with 13 bases between. The CDR3 runs to 15 residues. CDR1 and CDR2 from the germline V gene are MNHNS and SASEGT. The CDR3 sequence is CASSEIEGTNEKLFF. The DNA of the CDR3 is TGTGCCAGCAGCGAAATCGAGGGTACTAATGAAAAACTGTTTTTT.

The V and J genes are TRBV5-1 and TRBJ1-1, with 10 bases matching TRBD1. Unmatched junction bases numbered 6, after V lost 7 bases and J lost 0 bases. The CDR3 sequence is 15 residues long. Germline CDR1 reads SGHRS; CDR2 reads YFSETQ. The CDR3 sequence is CASRTGGSMNTEAFF. DNA for the CDR3: TGCGCCAGCCGGACAGGGGGTTCTATGAACACTGAAGCTTTCTTT.

The DNA of the CDR3 is TGTGCCAGCAGGCCAGGGGGGAGTGGTGAAGCTTTCTTT. Translation gives CASRPGGSGEAFF. V is TRBV7-2 and J is TRBJ1-1; 7 bases fit TRBD1. The CDR3 loop spans 13 amino acids. Losses at the gene ends were 6 bases for V and 7 bases for J; bases not matched to a gene: 8. CDR1 and CDR2 from the germline V gene are SGHTA and FQGNSA.

The chain uses TRBV2 and TRBJ2-7, with D unclear. The V gene's germline CDR1 is SNHLY and CDR2 FYNNEI. V lost 1 base to trimming and J lost 6 bases, with 4 bases between them. This CDR3 comprises 11 residues. The CDR3 protein is CASSEVREQYF. CDR3 nucleotides: TGTGCCAGCAGTGAAGTCCGCGAGCAGTACTTC.

The chain couples TRBV19 to TRBJ2-7, with no clear D. In germline, CDR1 is LNHDA, CDR2 SQIVND (reference sequence). The CDR3 is made up of 15 amino acids. V lost 5 bases and J 0 bases, leaving 14 bases between the germline ends. CDR3 sequence (DNA): TGTGCCAGTAGTCCAGTGAAATCCGTCTCCTACGAGCAGTACTTC. Translation: CASSPVKSVSYEQYF.

This sequence joins TRBV30 and TRBJ2-2, with D maybe TRBD1 (6 bases). There are 15 residues in the CDR3. CDR1 and CDR2 from the germline V gene are GTSNPN and SVGIG (reference sequence). V was trimmed by 1 base and J by 4 bases, leaving 13 bases between them. CDR3 amino acids: CAWSGPGTRTGELFF. CDR3 DNA sequence: TGTGCCTGGAGTGGCCCCGGGACACGCACCGGGGAGCTGTTTTTT. Drawing the rest from reference TRBV30 and TRBJ2-2, the complete variable domain is SQTIHQWPATLVQPVGSPLSLECTVEGTSNPNLYWYRQAAGRGLQLLFYSVGIGQISSEVPQNLSASRPQDRQFILSSKKLLLSDSGFYLCAWSGPGTRTGELFFGEGSRLTVL.

This chain joins TRBV2 and TRBJ2-7, with D perhaps matching TRBD2 (5 bases). The length of the CDR3 is 16 residues. Looked up from germline, CDR1 is SNHLY and CDR2 is FYNNEI. V lost 7 bases and J lost 7, with 26 bases in between. This CDR3 is CASNRGDIGQTGEQYF. DNA of the CDR3: TGTGCCAGCAACCGGGGAGACATTGGGCAAACGGGGGAGCAGTACTTC.